The 9 T cell receptor beta chains presented below share a single source sample, sequenced in a study of control samples from healthy donors and cancer patients. TCRdb keeps only in-frame clones here, not all; method: immunoSEQ multiplex PCR. Of about 120,000 clones listed, approximately 94% are singletons. Sequencing was done on a sample of blood. All receptors come from a man between 25 and 39 years old in good health.

The chain links TRBV18 to TRBJ2-7; D not certain. Germline values: CDR1 KGHSH, CDR2 LQKENI. The CDR3 covers 13 residues. Trimming removed 0 bases from V and 6 bases from J, with 9 bases in between. The CDR3 here is CASSPPTLIEQYF. Here the CDR3 DNA reads TGTGCCAGCTCACCACCGACTTTGATCGAGCAGTACTTC.

This chain links TRBV4-2 with TRBJ1-5; D unresolved. The CDR3 is made up of 13 amino acids. Trimming removed 3 bases at V and 1 base at J, with 4 bases between. CDR1 is LGHNA and CDR2 is YNFKEQ in the germline V gene. Here the CDR3 DNA reads TGTGCCAGCAGCCAGGCCAGCAATCAGCCCCAGCATTTT. It is translated as CASSQASNQPQHF.

The rearrangement joins TRBV25-1 to TRBJ2-3; 10 bases fit TRBD1. The CDR3 runs 14 residues. After removal of 6 bases from V and 1 base from J, the junction contained 1 base not matched to a gene. The germline CDR1 and CDR2 sequences are MGHDK and SYGVNS. CDR3 DNA sequence: TGTGCCAGCAGGGGGACAGGGGGCACAGATACGCAGTATTTT. Translation gives CASRGTGGTDTQYF.

The chain uses TRBV11-2 and TRBJ2-1; TRBD2 matches at 9 bases. The CDR3 covers 17 residues. CDR1 is SGHAT, CDR2 FQNNGV, per germline. J gave up 5 bases and V 5 bases, and 13 bases lay outside the gene matches. CDR3 DNA sequence: TGTGCCAGCAGCCCCGGCGGTAGCGGGGGCCGCAACAATGAGCAGTTCTTC. It is translated as CASSPGGSGGRNNEQFF.

This chain joins TRBV4-1 and TRBJ2-5; 9 bases align to TRBD1. This CDR3 is built from 16 residues. V dropped 3 bases and J dropped 5; count of bases not matched to a gene: 10. CDR1 and CDR2 from the germline V gene are MGHRA and YSYEKL. The CDR3 loop is CASSHVGTGLRETQYF. The CDR3 bases are TGCGCCAGCAGCCACGTAGGGACAGGGCTCAGGGAGACCCAGTACTTC.

The chain uses TRBV7-9 and TRBJ1-4; 7 bases agree with TRBD1. V lost 5 bases to trimming and J lost 4 bases; unmatched junction nucleotides: 10. Germline CDR1 is SEHNR and CDR2 is FQNEAQ (reference sequence). This CDR3 spans 16 amino acids. This chain's CDR3 is CASSQIGTDLNEKLFF. As DNA, the CDR3 is TGTGCCAGCAGCCAAATCGGGACAGACCTTAATGAAAAACTGTTTTTT.

The chain links TRBV14 to TRBJ1-1; D is unresolved. Per germline, CDR1 SGHDN and CDR2 FVKESK. This CDR3 is 12 amino acids long. V lost 2 bases and J lost 8, with 9 bases in between. CDR3 amino acids: CASSQSSPEAFF. Here the CDR3 DNA reads TGTGCCAGCAGCCAATCCAGCCCCGAAGCTTTCTTT.

The rearrangement uses TRBV28 and TRBJ2-7; a weak D match, TRBD2 (6 bases). Germline CDR1 MDHEN, CDR2 SYDVKM. This CDR3 has 15 amino acids. V lost 7 bases to trimming and J lost 3 bases, with 19 bases between them. DNA for the CDR3: TGTGCCAGCACCCCCGGCGGGAACTTGTTCTACGAGCAGTACTTC. Encoded protein: CASTPGGNLFYEQYF. The variable domain in full, with the rest retrieved from reference TRBV28 and TRBJ2-7, is DVKVTQSSRYLVKRTGEKVFLECVQDMDHENMFWYRQDPGLGLRLIYFSYDVKMKEKGDIPEGYSVSREKKERFSLILESASTNQTSMYLCASTPGGNLFYEQYFGPGTRLTVT.

This sequence joins TRBV4-3 and TRBJ1-5; TRBD1 might be the D (5 bases). Germline assignment: CDR1 LGHNA and CDR2 YSLEER. This CDR3 contains 14 residues. Trimming pared 4 bases from V and 6 bases from J, leaving 13 bases between. CDR3 nucleotide sequence: TGCGCCAGCAGCCCTAGAGTGGGGGGTCAGCCCCAGCATTTT. It encodes CASSPRVGGQPQHF.